This is a list of T cell receptor beta chains from one sample in a study of blood T cell repertoires in COVID-19. Clones were sequenced by immunoSEQ multiplex PCR, and TCRdb holds only the in-frame ones, with some missing. In the table there are more than 90,000 clones, 85% of which are singletons. The sequenced sample was peripheral blood. These TCRs come from a woman aged 70-85 years with active or convalescent COVID-19. CDR3s include the opening cysteine and the closing phenylalanine or tryptophan. The order of the fields is V gene, CDR3 length, clone size, D gene, J gene, CDR3 protein, CDR3 DNA. The D gene is left open where the match is weak. Where a row states a size, it is once, few, many or the class of an expanded clone; other rows omit it.

>TRBV11-2|17|-|TRBD1|TRBJ2-5
CASSFQTGTGGWETQYF
TGTGCCAGCAGCTTTCAGACCGGGACAGGGGGCTGGGAGACCCAGTACTTC
>TRBV2|17|-|TRBD2|TRBJ2-4
CASSQTSGGAAKNIQYF
TGTGCCAGCAGCCAGACTAGCGGGGGGGCAGCCAAAAACATTCAGTACTTC
>TRBV30|16|-|-|TRBJ2-2
CAWTGIGRTDTGELFF
TGTGCCTGGACAGGGATCGGGAGAACAGACACCGGGGAGCTGTTTTTT
>TRBV5-4|15|-|TRBD2|TRBJ2-5
CASSLYGTSGETQYF
TGTGCCAGCAGCTTGTACGGGACTAGCGGAGAGACCCAGTACTTC
>TRBV2|14|-|TRBD2|TRBJ2-1
CASSEVGLAGGRFF
TGTGCCAGCAGTGAAGTGGGACTAGCGGGGGGGCGGTTCTTC
>TRBV3-1/TRBV3-2|16|-|TRBD2|TRBJ2-1
CASSLSSSGMYNEQFF
TGTGCCAGCAGCCTTTCCTCTAGCGGGATGTACAATGAGCAGTTCTTC
>TRBV5-1|15|-|TRBD2|TRBJ2-1
CASSLSSGTYNEQFF
TGCGCCAGCAGCTTGTCTAGCGGGACCTACAATGAGCAGTTCTTC
>TRBV15|16|-|TRBD1|TRBJ1-4
CATSRETTGAGEKLFF
TGTGCCACCAGCAGAGAGACGACAGGGGCGGGGGAAAAACTGTTTTTT
>TRBV28|14|-|TRBD1|TRBJ1-6
CAATGVSYNSPLHF
TGTGCCGCCACAGGGGTCTCCTATAATTCACCCCTCCACTTT
>TRBV18|14|-|-|TRBJ2-5
CASSLSRTQETQYF
TGTGCCAGCTCCCTAAGCCGCACTCAAGAGACCCAGTACTTC
>TRBV5-6|16|-|-|TRBJ2-3
CASRNTFRVGTDTQYF
TGTGCCAGCAGGAATACGTTTCGGGTAGGCACAGATACGCAGTATTTT
>TRBV5-6|16|-|TRBD1|TRBJ1-5
CASSLGTGDSNQPQHF
TGTGCCAGCAGCTTGGGGACAGGGGATAGCAATCAGCCCCAGCATTTT
>TRBV5-6|13|few|-|TRBJ2-7
CASSEGRGSEQYF
TGTGCCAGCTCGGAAGGTAGAGGGTCCGAGCAGTACTTC
>TRBV6-9|15|-|TRBD1|TRBJ1-6
CASSFAGTGEQPIHF
TGTGCCAGCAGTTTCGCCGGGACAGGTGAACAACCCATCCACTTT
>TRBV5-5|16|-|-|TRBJ2-7
CASSEGASALGYEQYF
TGTGCCAGCAGCGAGGGGGCTAGCGCCTTAGGCTACGAGCAGTACTTC
>TRBV4-3|14|-|-|TRBJ1-2
CASSQDRGLNGYTF
TGCGCCAGCAGCCAAGACCGGGGGTTAAACGGCTACACCTTC
>TRBV5-4|15|-|-|TRBJ2-1
CASSYSGTSLNEQFF
TGTGCCAGCAGCTATTCTGGGACTTCCCTGAATGAGCAGTTCTTC
>TRBV4-3|14|-|TRBD2|TRBJ2-2
CASSQQRETGELFF
TGCGCCAGCAGCCAGCAGCGGGAGACCGGGGAGCTGTTTTTT
>TRBV18|13|-|-|TRBJ2-5
CASSRTPQETQYF
TGTGCCAGCTCCCGAACACCCCAAGAGACCCAGTACTTC
>TRBV14|16|-|-|TRBJ1-2
CASSQDRIPIGDGYTF
TGTGCCAGCAGCCAAGATAGGATCCCCATCGGGGATGGCTACACCTTC
>TRBV23-1|14|-|-|TRBJ1-2
CARHVRLKRSGYTF
TGCGCCAGACATGTCCGACTCAAACGGAGCGGCTACACCTTC
>TRBV5-6|13|-|-|TRBJ2-7
CASSRVNTYEQYF
TGTGCCAGCAGCCGAGTCAATACCTACGAGCAGTACTTC
>TRBV7-3|17|-|TRBD2|TRBJ2-2
CASSLRSSGANTGELFF
TGTGCCAGCAGTTTAAGGTCCAGCGGGGCCAACACCGGGGAGCTGTTTTTT
>TRBV6-2/TRBV6-3|12|once|-|TRBJ1-1
CASSHTGSWAFF
TGTGCCAGCAGCCACACGGGGTCTTGGGCTTTCTTT
>TRBV7-2|14|few|-|TRBJ1-4
CASSLRQGYGKLFF
TGTGCCAGCAGCTTACGGCAGGGGTACGGAAAACTGTTTTTT
>TRBV5-1|16|-|TRBD1|TRBJ1-2
CASSPESGQGTYGYTF
TGCGCCAGCAGCCCGGAGTCGGGACAGGGGACCTATGGCTACACCTTC
>TRBV2|19|-|TRBD2|TRBJ2-3
CASSEGSSGGARRTDTQYF
TGTGCCAGCAGTGAAGGGAGTAGCGGGGGGGCCCGGCGTACAGATACGCAGTATTTT
>TRBV11-3|13|-|TRBD1|TRBJ2-7
CASSSGQGREQYF
TGTGCCAGCAGCTCGGGACAGGGACGCGAGCAGTACTTC
>TRBV3-1/TRBV3-2|15|-|TRBD2|TRBJ2-5
CASSTSGSKQETQYF
TGTGCCAGCAGCACTAGCGGGAGTAAGCAAGAGACCCAGTACTTC
>TRBV11-2|14|few|-|TRBJ1-1
CASSRQGSATEAFF
TGTGCCAGCAGCAGGCAGGGGTCTGCGACTGAAGCTTTCTTT
>TRBV9|14|-|-|TRBJ1-3
CASSPQGSGNTIYF
TGTGCCAGCAGCCCCCAGGGCTCTGGAAACACCATATATTTT
>TRBV5-1|15|many|-|TRBJ1-6
CASSLAGGGYSPLHF
TGCGCCAGCAGCTTGGCGGGGGGAGGGTATTCACCCCTCCACTTT
>TRBV28|13|-|TRBD1|TRBJ2-5
CASLDRARETQYF
TGTGCCAGCTTGGACAGGGCGCGAGAGACCCAGTACTTC
>TRBV11-3|12|-|-|TRBJ1-1
CASSLVMTEAFF
TGTGCCAGCAGCTTAGTTATGACTGAAGCTTTCTTT
>TRBV7-2|15|few|TRBD2|TRBJ2-1
CASSLGSAGGNEQFF
TGTGCCAGCAGCTTAGGATCGGCGGGGGGCAATGAGCAGTTCTTC
>TRBV28|12|-|-|TRBJ1-5
CASSIRVQPQHF
TGTGCCAGCAGCATCAGGGTTCAGCCCCAGCATTTT
>TRBV5-1|16|-|-|TRBJ2-1
CASSLLGRGSYNEQFF
TGCGCCAGCAGCTTATTGGGCAGGGGTTCCTACAATGAGCAGTTCTTC
>TRBV12-5|17|-|TRBD2|TRBJ2-1
CASGPPGAGGPYNEQFF
TGTGCTAGTGGCCCCCCGGGGGCGGGGGGCCCCTACAATGAGCAGTTCTTC
>TRBV5-1|16|-|-|TRBJ1-3
CASSLVPYSSGNTIYF
TGCGCCAGCAGCTTGGTGCCTTATAGCTCTGGAAACACCATATATTTT
>TRBV10-3|13|few|-|TRBJ2-1
CAIQVGGNGEQFF
TGTGCCATCCAGGTGGGCGGGAACGGTGAGCAGTTCTTC
>TRBV2|18|-|TRBD2|TRBJ2-5
CASSEIAGGLAIKETQYF
TGTGCCAGCAGTGAGATAGCGGGGGGTCTTGCAATCAAAGAGACCCAGTACTTC
>TRBV6-1|16|few|-|TRBJ2-3
CASSEFPGISTDTQYF
TGTGCCAGCAGTGAATTCCCAGGGATAAGCACAGATACGCAGTATTTT
>TRBV9|16|-|TRBD1|TRBJ1-3
CASSVAGQFSGNTIYF
TGTGCCAGCAGCGTAGCGGGACAGTTCTCTGGAAACACCATATATTTT
>TRBV28|14|-|TRBD2|TRBJ2-5
CASSLAGVIETQYF
TGTGCCAGCTCCCTAGCGGGAGTAATAGAGACCCAGTACTTC
>TRBV3-1/TRBV3-2|14|-|-|TRBJ2-7
CASSPQVMAHEQYF
TGTGCCAGCAGCCCCCAGGTAATGGCCCACGAGCAGTACTTC
>TRBV24-1|16|-|-|TRBJ2-1
CATSGALGGNMDEQFF
TGTGCCACCAGTGGCGCTTTGGGCGGGAATATGGATGAGCAGTTCTTC
>TRBV11-3|16|-|TRBD2|TRBJ2-3
CASRVRSGSSTDTQYF
TGTGCCAGCAGAGTGCGTAGCGGGAGTAGCACAGATACGCAGTATTTT
>TRBV2|13|-|-|TRBJ2-1
CASSEIPETGQFF
TGTGCCAGCAGTGAGATTCCCGAGACAGGGCAGTTCTTC
>TRBV28|14|-|-|TRBJ1-5
CASSSGGAYQPQHF
TGTGCCAGCAGTTCCGGAGGGGCCTATCAGCCCCAGCATTTT
>TRBV6-2/TRBV6-3|17|-|TRBD2|TRBJ2-1
CASSYSPTSGIYNEQFF
TGTGCCAGCAGTTACTCTCCAACTAGCGGGATTTACAATGAGCAGTTCTTC
>TRBV9|13|-|TRBD2|TRBJ2-5
CASSGTSGETQYF
TGTGCCAGCTCCGGGACTAGCGGAGAGACCCAGTACTTC
>TRBV3-1/TRBV3-2|16|few|TRBD2|TRBJ2-3
CASSPRSGGLSDTQYF
TGTGCCAGCAGCCCTCGCAGCGGGGGCCTCTCAGATACGCAGTATTTT
>TRBV4-3|13|once|-|TRBJ2-5
CASSLRQQETQYF
TGCGCCAGCAGCCTTCGACAACAAGAGACCCAGTACTTC
>TRBV28|15|-|-|TRBJ1-6
CASSLPSSYNSPLHF
TGTGCCAGCAGTTTACCCAGCTCCTATAATTCACCCCTCCACTTT
>TRBV28|13|few|-|TRBJ1-2
CATLDRANYGYTF
TGTGCCACCTTGGACAGAGCTAACTATGGCTACACCTTC
>TRBV19|13|-|-|TRBJ2-2
CASSYPRIGELFF
TGTGCCAGTAGTTACCCTAGGATCGGGGAGCTGTTTTTT
>TRBV18|16|-|-|TRBJ1-5
CASSPRSPGDNQPQHF
TGTGCCAGCTCACCACGGAGCCCAGGGGATAATCAGCCCCAGCATTTT
>TRBV5-1|14|-|-|TRBJ2-2
CASFGDYNTGELFF
TGCGCCAGCTTTGGAGACTACAACACCGGGGAGCTGTTTTTT
>TRBV7-9|15|-|TRBD1|TRBJ1-1
CASSARQGAGTEAFF
TGTGCCAGCAGCGCTCGACAGGGGGCAGGCACTGAAGCTTTCTTT